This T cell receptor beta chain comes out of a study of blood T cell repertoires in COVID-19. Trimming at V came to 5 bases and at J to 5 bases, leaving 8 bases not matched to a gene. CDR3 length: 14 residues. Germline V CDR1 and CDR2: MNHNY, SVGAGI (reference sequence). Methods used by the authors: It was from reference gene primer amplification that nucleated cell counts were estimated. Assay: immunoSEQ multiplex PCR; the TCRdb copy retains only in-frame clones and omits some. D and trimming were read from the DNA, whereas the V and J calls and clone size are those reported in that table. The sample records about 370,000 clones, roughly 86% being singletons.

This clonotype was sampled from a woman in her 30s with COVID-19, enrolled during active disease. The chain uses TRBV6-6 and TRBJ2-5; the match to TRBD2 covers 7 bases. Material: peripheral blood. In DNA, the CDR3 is TGTGCCAGCAGTCCCGGACTAGTGAGGGAGACCCAGTACTTC. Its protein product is CASSPGLVRETQYF.